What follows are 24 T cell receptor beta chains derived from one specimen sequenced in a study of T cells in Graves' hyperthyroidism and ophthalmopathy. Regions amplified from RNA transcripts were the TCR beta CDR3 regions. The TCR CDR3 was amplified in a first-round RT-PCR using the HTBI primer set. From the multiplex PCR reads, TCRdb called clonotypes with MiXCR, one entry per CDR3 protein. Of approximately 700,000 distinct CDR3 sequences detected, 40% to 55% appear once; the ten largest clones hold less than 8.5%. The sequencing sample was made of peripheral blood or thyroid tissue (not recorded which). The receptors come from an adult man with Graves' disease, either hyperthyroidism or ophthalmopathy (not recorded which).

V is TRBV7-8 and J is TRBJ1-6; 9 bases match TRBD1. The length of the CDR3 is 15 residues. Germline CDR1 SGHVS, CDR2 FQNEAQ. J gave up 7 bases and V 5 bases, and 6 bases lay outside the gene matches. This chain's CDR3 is CASSLDRGTNSPLHF. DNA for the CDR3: TGTGCCAGCAGCCTAGACAGGGGGACGAATTCACCCCTCCACTTT.

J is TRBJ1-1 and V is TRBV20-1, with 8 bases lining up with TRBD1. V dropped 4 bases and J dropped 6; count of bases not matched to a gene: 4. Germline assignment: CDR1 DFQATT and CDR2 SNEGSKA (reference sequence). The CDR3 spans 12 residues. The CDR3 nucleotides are TGCAGTGCTAAGGACAGGGTTGCTGAAGCTTTCTTT. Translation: CSAKDRVAEAFF.

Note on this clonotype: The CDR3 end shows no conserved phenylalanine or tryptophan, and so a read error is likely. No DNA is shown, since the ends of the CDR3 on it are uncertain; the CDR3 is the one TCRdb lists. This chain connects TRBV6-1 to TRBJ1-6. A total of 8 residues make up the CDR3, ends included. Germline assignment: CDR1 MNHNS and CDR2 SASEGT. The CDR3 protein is CASSAHSA.

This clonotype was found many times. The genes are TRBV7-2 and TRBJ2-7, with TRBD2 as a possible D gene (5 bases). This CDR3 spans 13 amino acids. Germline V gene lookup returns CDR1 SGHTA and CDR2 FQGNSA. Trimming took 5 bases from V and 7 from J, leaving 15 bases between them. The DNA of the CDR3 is TGTGCCAGCAGCCCCCGGACCCGGAGGGAGCAGTACTTC. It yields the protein CASSPRTRREQYF.

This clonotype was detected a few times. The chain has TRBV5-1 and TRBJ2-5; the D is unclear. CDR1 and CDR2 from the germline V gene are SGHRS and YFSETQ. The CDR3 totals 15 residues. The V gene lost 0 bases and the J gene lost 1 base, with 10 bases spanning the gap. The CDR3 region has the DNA TGCGCCAGCAGCTTGGTTGGCCAGTCCCAAGAGACCCAGTACTTC. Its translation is CASSLVGQSQETQYF.

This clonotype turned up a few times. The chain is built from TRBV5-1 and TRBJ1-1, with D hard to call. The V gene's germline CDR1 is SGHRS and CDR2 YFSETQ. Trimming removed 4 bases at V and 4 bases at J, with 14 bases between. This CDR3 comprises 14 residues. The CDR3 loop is CASSPRAGVTEAFF. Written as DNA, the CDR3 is TGCGCCAGCAGCCCCCGGGCGGGCGTCACTGAAGCTTTCTTT.

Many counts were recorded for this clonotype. The CDR3 loop reads CSVASSYEQYF. CDR3 nucleotides: TGCAGCGTTGCAAGCTCCTACGAGCAGTACTTC. The rearrangement links TRBV29-1 to TRBJ2-7; no reliable D call. CDR1 and CDR2 (germline): SQVTM, ANQGSEA. V lost 4 bases to trimming and J lost 0 bases, with 4 bases between them. CDR3 length equals 11 residues.

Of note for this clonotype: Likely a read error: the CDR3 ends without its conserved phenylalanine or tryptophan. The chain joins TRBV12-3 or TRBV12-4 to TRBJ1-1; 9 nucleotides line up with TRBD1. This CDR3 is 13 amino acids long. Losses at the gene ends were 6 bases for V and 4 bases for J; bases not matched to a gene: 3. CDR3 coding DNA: TGTGCCAGCAGGATGGACAGGGGCACTGAAGCTTTCCTT. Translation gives CASRMDRGTEAFL.

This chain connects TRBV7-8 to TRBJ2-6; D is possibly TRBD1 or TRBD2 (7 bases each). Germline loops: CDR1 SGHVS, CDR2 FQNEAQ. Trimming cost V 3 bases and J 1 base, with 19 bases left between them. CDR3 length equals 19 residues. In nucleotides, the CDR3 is TGTGCCAGCAGCTTTCGGGGGGACAGCCCTCCATCTGGGGCCAACGTCCTGACTTTC. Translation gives CASSFRGDSPPSGANVLTF.

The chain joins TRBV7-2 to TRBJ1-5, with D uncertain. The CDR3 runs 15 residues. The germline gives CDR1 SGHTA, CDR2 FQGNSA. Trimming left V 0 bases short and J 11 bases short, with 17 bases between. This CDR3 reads CASSLALAAKETQHF. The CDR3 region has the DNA TGTGCCAGCAGCTTAGCACTAGCGGCCAAAGAGACCCAGCATTTT.

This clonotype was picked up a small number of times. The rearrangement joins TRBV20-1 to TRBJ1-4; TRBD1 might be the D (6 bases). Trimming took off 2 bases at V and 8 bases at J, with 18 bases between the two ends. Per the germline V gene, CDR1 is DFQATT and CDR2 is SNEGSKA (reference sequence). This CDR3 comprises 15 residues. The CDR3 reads CSARPGTRGREKLFF. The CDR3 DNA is TGCAGTGCTAGACCAGGGACCAGGGGAAGGGAAAAACTGTTTTTT.

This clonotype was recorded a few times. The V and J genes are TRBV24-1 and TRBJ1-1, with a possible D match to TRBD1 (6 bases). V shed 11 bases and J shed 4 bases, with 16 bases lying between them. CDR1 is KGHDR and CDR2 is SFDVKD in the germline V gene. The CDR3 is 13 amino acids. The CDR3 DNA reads TGTGCCATAACACGGGGAGGGGGCACTGAAGCTTTCTTT. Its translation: CAITRGGGTEAFF.

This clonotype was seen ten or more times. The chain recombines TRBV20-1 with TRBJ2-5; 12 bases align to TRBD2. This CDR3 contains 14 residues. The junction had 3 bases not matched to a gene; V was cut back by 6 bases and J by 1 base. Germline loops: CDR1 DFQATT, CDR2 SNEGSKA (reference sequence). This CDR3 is CSAWTSGTQETQYF. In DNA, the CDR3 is TGCAGTGCATGGACTAGCGGGACCCAAGAGACCCAGTACTTC.

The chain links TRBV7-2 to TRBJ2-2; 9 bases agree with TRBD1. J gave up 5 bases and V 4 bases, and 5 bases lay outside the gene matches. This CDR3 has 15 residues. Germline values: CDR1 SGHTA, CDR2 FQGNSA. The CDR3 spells CASSSWDRVTGELFF. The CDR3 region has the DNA TGTGCCAGCAGCTCCTGGGACAGGGTTACCGGGGAGCTGTTTTTT.

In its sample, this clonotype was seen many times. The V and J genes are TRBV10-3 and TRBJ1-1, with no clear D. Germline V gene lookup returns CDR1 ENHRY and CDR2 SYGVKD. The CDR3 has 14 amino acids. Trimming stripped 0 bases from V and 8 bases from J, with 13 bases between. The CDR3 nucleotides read TGTGCCATCAGTGAGTCGAATCCAGGCCCCGAAGCTTTCTTT. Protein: CAISESNPGPEAFF.

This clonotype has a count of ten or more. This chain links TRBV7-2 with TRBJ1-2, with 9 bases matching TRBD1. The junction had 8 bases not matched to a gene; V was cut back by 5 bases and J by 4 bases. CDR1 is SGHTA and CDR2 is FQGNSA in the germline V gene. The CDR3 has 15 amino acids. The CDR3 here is CASSKTGGIGYGYTF. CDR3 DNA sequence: TGTGCCAGCAGCAAGACAGGGGGAATCGGCTATGGCTACACCTTC.

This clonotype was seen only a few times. The CDR3 coding sequence is TGTGCCAGCAGCTTAACGTCCGGGACTCACACTGAAGCTTTCTTT. Residues: CASSLTSGTHTEAFF. The rearrangement joins TRBV7-3 to TRBJ1-1; weak D call: TRBD1 (5 bases). The length of the CDR3 is 15 residues. Germline CDR1 SGHTA, CDR2 FQGTGA. The V end lost 0 bases, the J end lost 3 bases, and 11 bases lay between the germline ends.

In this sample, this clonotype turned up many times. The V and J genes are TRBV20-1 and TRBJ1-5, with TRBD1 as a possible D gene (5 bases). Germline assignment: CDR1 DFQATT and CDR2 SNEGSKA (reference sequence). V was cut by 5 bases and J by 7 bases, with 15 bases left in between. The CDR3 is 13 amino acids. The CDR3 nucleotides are TGCAGTGCTGCCGAGGGGTTACACCAGCCCCAGCATTTT. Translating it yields CSAAEGLHQPQHF.

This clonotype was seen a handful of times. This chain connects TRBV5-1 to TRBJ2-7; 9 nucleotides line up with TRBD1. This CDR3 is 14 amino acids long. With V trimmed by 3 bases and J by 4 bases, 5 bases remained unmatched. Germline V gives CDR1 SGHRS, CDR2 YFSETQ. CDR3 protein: CASSWRQGEYEQYF. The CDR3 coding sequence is TGCGCCAGCAGCTGGAGACAGGGGGAATACGAGCAGTACTTC.

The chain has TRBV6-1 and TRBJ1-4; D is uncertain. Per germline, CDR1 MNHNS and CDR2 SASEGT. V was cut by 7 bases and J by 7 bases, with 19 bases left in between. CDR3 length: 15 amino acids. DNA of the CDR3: TGTGCCAGCAAACCATTCCGCGCCGGGAGTGAAAAACTGTTTTTT. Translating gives CASKPFRAGSEKLFF.

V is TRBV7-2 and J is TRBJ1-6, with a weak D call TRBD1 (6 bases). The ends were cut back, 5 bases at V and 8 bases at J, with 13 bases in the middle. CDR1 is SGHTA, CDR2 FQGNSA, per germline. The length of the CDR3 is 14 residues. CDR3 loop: CASSLDRYDSPLHF. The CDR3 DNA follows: TGTGCCAGCAGCCTCGACAGGTATGATTCACCCCTCCACTTT.

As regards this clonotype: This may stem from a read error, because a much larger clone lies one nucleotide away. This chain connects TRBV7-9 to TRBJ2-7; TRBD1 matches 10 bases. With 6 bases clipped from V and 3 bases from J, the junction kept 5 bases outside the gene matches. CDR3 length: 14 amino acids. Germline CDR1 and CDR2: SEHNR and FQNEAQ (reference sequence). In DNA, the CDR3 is TGTGCCAGCAGACAGGACAGGGGGGACTACGAGCAGTACTTC. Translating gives CASRQDRGDYEQYF. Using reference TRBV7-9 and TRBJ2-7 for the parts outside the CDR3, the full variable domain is DTGVSQNPRHKITKRGQNVTFRCDPISEHNRLYWYRQTLGQGPEFLTYFQNEAQLEKSRLLSDRFSAERPKGSFSTLEIQRTEQGDSAMYLCASRQDRGDYEQYFGPGTRLTVT.

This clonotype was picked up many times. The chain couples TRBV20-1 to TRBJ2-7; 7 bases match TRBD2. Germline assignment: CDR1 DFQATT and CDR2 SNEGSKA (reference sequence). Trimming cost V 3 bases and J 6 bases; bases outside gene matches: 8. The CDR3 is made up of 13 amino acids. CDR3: CSARGGSGGEQYF. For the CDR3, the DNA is TGCAGTGCTAGGGGCGGGAGCGGAGGCGAGCAGTACTTC.

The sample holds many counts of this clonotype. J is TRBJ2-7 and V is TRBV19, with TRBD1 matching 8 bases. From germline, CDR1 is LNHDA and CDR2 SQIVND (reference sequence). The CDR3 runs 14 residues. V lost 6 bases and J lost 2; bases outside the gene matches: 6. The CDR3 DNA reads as TGTGCCAGTAGGGACAGGGCACAGACCTACGAGCAGTACTTC. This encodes CASRDRAQTYEQYF. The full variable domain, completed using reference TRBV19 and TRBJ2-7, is DGGITQSPKYLFRKEGQNVTLSCEQNLNHDAMYWYRQDPGQGLRLIYYSQIVNDFQKGDIAEGYSVSREKKESFPLTVTSAQKNPTAFYLCASRDRAQTYEQYFGPGTRLTVT.